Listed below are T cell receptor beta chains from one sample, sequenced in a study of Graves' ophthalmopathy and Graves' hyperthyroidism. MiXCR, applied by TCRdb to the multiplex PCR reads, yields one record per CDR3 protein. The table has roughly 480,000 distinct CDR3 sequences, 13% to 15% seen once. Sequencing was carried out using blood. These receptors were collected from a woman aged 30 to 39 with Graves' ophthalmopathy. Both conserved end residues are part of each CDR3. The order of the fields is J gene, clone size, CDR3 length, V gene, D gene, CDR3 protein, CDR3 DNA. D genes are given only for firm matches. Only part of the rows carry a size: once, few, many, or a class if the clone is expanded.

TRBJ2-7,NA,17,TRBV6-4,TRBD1,CASRTRTGVLVFYEQYF,TGTGCCAGCAGGACTCGGACAGGGGTTTTAGTTTTCTACGAGCAGTACTTC
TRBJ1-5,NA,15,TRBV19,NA,CASSIRAGGNQPQHF,TGTGCCAGTAGTATACGCGCGGGAGGCAATCAGCCCCAGCATTTT
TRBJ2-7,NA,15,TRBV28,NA,CASSVEPGISYEQYF,TGTGCCAGCAGCGTAGAGCCAGGGATCTCCTACGAGCAGTACTTC
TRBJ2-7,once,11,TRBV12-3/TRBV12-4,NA,CASTIYYEQYF,TGTGCCAGCACTATCTACTACGAGCAGTACTTC
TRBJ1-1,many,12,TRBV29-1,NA,CSAVIVGTEAFF,TGCAGCGCCGTCATTGTGGGCACTGAAGCTTTCTTT
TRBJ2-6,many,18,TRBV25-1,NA,CASSEILGGPSGANVLTF,TGTGCCAGCAGTGAAATCCTTGGCGGACCCTCTGGGGCCAACGTCCTGACTTTC
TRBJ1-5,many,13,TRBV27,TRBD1,CATRTGWNQPQHF,TGTGCCACACGGACAGGGTGGAATCAGCCCCAGCATTTT
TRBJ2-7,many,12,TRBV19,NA,CASTDRSHEQYF,TGTGCCAGTACTGACAGGTCCCACGAGCAGTACTTC
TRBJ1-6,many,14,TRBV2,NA,CASKGSPERSPLHF,TGTGCCAGCAAAGGGAGCCCCGAGCGGTCACCCCTCCACTTT
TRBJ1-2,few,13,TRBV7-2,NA,CASSPPGKSGYTF,TGTGCCAGCAGCCCCCCCGGGAAGTCGGGCTACACCTTC
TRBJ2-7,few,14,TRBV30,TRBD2,CAWSVASGTYEQYF,TGTGCCTGGAGTGTAGCTAGCGGGACCTACGAGCAGTACTTC
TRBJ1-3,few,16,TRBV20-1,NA,CSARAVGGSSGNTIYF,TGCAGTGCTAGAGCGGTTGGGGGGTCCTCTGGAAACACCATATATTTT
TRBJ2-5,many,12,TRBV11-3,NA,CASSSQRGTQYF,TGTGCCAGCAGCTCGCAGAGGGGGACCCAGTACTTC